This entry features one T cell receptor beta chain sequence. Via MiXCR, TCRdb re-called the RT-PCR reads, giving one row per CDR3 protein. This table has fewer than 200,000 distinct CDR3 sequences, around 30% appearing once. The data derive from a study of patients and donors after allogeneic stem cell transplantation. The CDR3 sequence is 16 residues long. Germline trimming cut 7 bases from V and 2 bases from J; bases unmatched to any gene: 5. CDR1 is MDHEN, CDR2 SYDVKM, per germline. Material for sequencing was blood, either unsorted or a sorted T cell fraction (not recorded which). The TCR comes from a human donor who was either an allogeneic HSCT recipient or a stem cell or donor lymphocyte infusion donor (not recorded which). It is not recorded whose cells these are; they may come from a transplant donor. The genes are TRBV28 and TRBJ2-5; 15 nucleotides line up with TRBD2. The CDR3 region is CASTQGLAGGQETQYF. The CDR3 coding sequence is TGTGCCAGCACCCAGGGACTAGCGGGAGGACAAGAGACCCAGTACTTC.